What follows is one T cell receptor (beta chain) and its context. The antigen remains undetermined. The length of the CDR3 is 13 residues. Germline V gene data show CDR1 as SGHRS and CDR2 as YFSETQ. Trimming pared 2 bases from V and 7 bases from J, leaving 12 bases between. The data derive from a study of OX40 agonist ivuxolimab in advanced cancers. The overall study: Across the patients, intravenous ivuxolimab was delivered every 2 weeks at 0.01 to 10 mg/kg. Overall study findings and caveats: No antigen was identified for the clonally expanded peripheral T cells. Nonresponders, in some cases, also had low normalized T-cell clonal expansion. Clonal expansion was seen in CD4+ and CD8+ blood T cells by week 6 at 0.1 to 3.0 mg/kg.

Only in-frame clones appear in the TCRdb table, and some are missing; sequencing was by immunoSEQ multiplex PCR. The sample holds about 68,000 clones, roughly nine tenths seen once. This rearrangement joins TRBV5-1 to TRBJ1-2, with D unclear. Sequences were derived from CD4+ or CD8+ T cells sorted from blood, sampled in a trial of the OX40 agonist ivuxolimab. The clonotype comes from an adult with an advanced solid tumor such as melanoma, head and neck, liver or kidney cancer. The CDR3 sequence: CASSFDGVAGYTF. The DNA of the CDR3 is TGCGCCAGCAGCTTCGACGGGGTGGCTGGCTACACCTTC.